This TCR beta chain is drawn from a study of beta chain features in type 1 diabetes. Overall study results and limits: Here, the possible influence of HLA type (on TCRB rearrangement) remained unresolved. There were fewer insertions and more deletions at the VDJ junctions of type 1 diabetes patients.

A note on this clone: Its specificity is not known.

CDR1 is MNHNS, CDR2 SASEGT, per germline. This CDR3 has 14 residues. The V gene lost 6 bases and the J gene lost 2 bases, with 14 bases spanning the gap. The investigators reverse transcribed all of the isolated RNA, so they sequenced expressed TCRB transcripts. Clones were sequenced by immunoSEQ multiplex PCR, and TCRdb holds only the in-frame ones, with some missing. Altogether hundreds of thousands of clones are present, more than 11% being singletons, with the ten largest covering about 0.034%. One heparinised draw of blood, averaging about 120 mL, came from each donor. Isolation of CD4+ naive, central memory, regulatory and stem cell-like memory cells was achieved by sorting via CD45RO/CCR7/CD25/CD127/CD95/CD27.

Sequencing was carried out using naive CD4+ T cells from blood. The rearrangement links TRBV6-1 to TRBJ2-7, with D possibly matching TRBD2 (5 bases). This receptor was identified in a man aged 25-45 years in good health. CDR3: CASRVTRGTYEQYV. CDR3 in DNA: TGTGCCAGCAGAGTCACTAGAGGGACCTACGAGCAGTACGTC.